This T cell receptor beta chain was recorded in a study of blood T cell repertoires in COVID-19 (dated by TCRdb to 2020 to 2022). About the study as a whole: Samples from collaborators originated in the United States, Italy and Spain and spanned both the acute and convalescent phases of COVID-19. The prospective study material was composed of cDNA or gDNA derived from T cells, B-cell-depleted T cells, or PBMCs. The dataset comprised deeply sampled blood TCRbeta repertoires from subjects exposed to, actively infected with, or recovered from COVID-19. A freely available public database, intended as a resource for researchers studying the immune response to SARS-CoV-2, is where the repertoires were released. Samples came from the ongoing ImmuneRACE study (first 160 participants) plus 1,254 subjects from 6 global collaborators. Sample metadata almost always included a de-identified subject ID, COVID-19 status, age in years and sex. Where HLA class I and class II types were available, the types were taken from metadata supplied by the sample provider, not from assay-based typing. Points the paper makes about the study in general: How much clinical and demographic metadata was included differed by source and by participant, and the metadata was provided uncurated.

A note on this clone: Its antigen remains undetermined. The sample holds no much larger clone one base away, and base qualities are not on file.

The germline V gene gives CDR1 as MDHEN and CDR2 as SYDVKM. Here V drops 5 bases and J drops 3 bases, and the junction holds 17 bases not matched to any gene. The CDR3 covers 18 residues, taking in both the cysteine and the phenylalanine. Just CDR3 DNA is preserved here, 54 bases in frame from base 1. The immunoSEQ Assay, a bias-controlled multiplex PCR, was used to amplify TCRbeta CDR3 regions from genomic DNA. Concerning the study's data processing: Nucleated cell counts per sample were estimated from amplification of reference gene primers within the assay. To quantify the absolute abundance of each unique TCRbeta CDR3 rearrangement, sequence reads were collapsed and filtered. For each sample, productive Simpson clonality was calculated by taking the square root of Simpson's diversity index across productive rearrangements. The table was pulled from immuneACCESS by TCRdb, which kept in-frame rearrangements only. Such tables lose some clones; where checked, under half of the loss comes from unresolved V genes, and the rest has no known cause. The V and J calls and clone size come from that table; D and trimming were worked out from the DNA. A total of a few hundred thousand clones appear in this sample, roughly nine tenths of them only once. The leading ten clones occupy 1.5% to 2% of the sample.

Each collaborating institution followed its own protocols to collect whole blood in K2EDTA tubes. For TCRbeta analysis, collaborator samples were shipped as frozen whole blood, as isolated PBMCs, or as DNA extracted from either sample type. The sequence was obtained from a man aged 40-49 years with active or convalescent COVID-19. Material for sequencing was peripheral blood. Recombination linked TRBV28 to TRBJ1-1, with 8 bases aligning to TRBD1. The sequenced DNA is TGTGCCAGCAGTCCCAGAGACAGGGGAAGGTCGGGGGACACTGAAGCTTTCTTT. This gives the protein CASSPRDRGRSGDTEAFF.